This T cell receptor beta chain was sequenced in a study of cytomegalovirus exposure and HLA in healthy donors. Vbeta (60) and Jbeta (13) primers were used in the PCR. Generated by immunoSEQ multiplex PCR, the TCRdb table keeps only in-frame clones and is missing some. The sample shows roughly 99,000 clones, 74% of them seen only once. The receptor comes from a male donor in good health and CMV-seronegative. Sample: PBMCs.

The CDR3 DNA reads as TGCGCCAGCAGCTTGGGTGGCGGGTTCTACAATGAGCAGTTCTTC. This codes for CASSLGGGFYNEQFF. The chain joins TRBV5-1 to TRBJ2-1, with a tentative D call TRBD2 (5 bases). Germline lookup yields CDR1 SGHRS and CDR2 YFSETQ. Between the trimmed V and J ends, which lost 0 bases and 3 bases, there was a span of 10 bases. The CDR3 contains 15 residues. The full variable domain, in which reference TRBV5-1 and TRBJ2-1 provide the parts outside the CDR3, is KAGVTQTPRYLIKTRGQQVTLSCSPISGHRSVSWYQQTPGQGLQFLFEYFSETQRNKGNFPGRFSGRQFSNSRSEMNVSTLELGDSALYLCASSLGGGFYNEQFFGPGTRLTVL.